These 21 T cell receptor beta chains share one sample of origin, sequenced in a study of CD8+ T cells in alopecia areata. Sequencing used cDNA as its template, made by extracting RNA and reverse transcribing it. Profiling relied on immunoSEQ multiplex PCR, and the TCRdb table lists in-frame clones only, not all of them. In the table there are around 150,000 clones, around 55% of which are singletons. Material for sequencing was CD4+ T cells sorted from blood. The source is a human donor in good health.

The rearrangement uses TRBV5-4 and TRBJ2-3, with TRBD2 matching over 14 bases. Germline CDR1 SGHNT, CDR2 YYREEE (reference sequence). The CDR3 loop spans 16 amino acids. V shed 4 bases and J 5 bases; nucleotides not matched to a gene: 6. CDR3 residues: CASSDGTSGSRDTQYF. CDR3 nucleotides: TGTGCCAGCAGCGATGGGACTAGCGGGAGTAGAGATACGCAGTATTTT.

The V gene is TRBV29-1, the J gene TRBJ2-1; the D is unclear. Germline CDR1 reads SQVTM; CDR2 reads ANQGSEA. The CDR3 is 16 amino acids. The V and J ends lost 3 bases and 9 bases respectively, with 24 bases between them. CDR3 coding DNA: TGCAGCGTTGACAATGTGACGGGTACAAACTACGGTGAGCAGTTCTTC. It codes for CSVDNVTGTNYGEQFF.

The chain combines TRBV11-2 with TRBJ2-5, with 8 bases lining up with TRBD2. Germline V gene lookup returns CDR1 SGHAT and CDR2 FQNNGV. The CDR3 is made up of 14 amino acids. After removal of 5 bases from V and 1 base from J, the junction contained 3 bases not matched to a gene. In nucleotides, the CDR3 is TGTGCCAGCAGCCAGGCGGGGGGCCAAGAGACCCAGTACTTC. It encodes CASSQAGGQETQYF.

Concerning this clone itself: Other DNA sequences in this specimen translate into the identical CDR3. The genes are TRBV30 and TRBJ2-3; 11 positions agree with TRBD2. CDR1 is GTSNPN and CDR2 is SVGIG in the germline V gene (reference sequence). The ends lost 2 bases at V and 0 bases at J; junction bases unmatched: 7. The CDR3 length is 17 residues. The CDR3 sequence is CAWSPPGLAASTDTQYF. Written as DNA, the CDR3 is TGTGCCTGGAGTCCCCCGGGACTAGCGGCTAGCACAGATACGCAGTATTTT.

V and J are TRBV28 and TRBJ2-2, with 9 positions matching TRBD1. This CDR3 contains 16 residues. Germline V gives CDR1 MDHEN, CDR2 SYDVKM. The V gene end was trimmed by 5 bases and the J gene end by 1 base; junction bases not matched to a gene: 5. This CDR3 is CASSRRDRVNTGELFF. CDR3 sequence (DNA): TGTGCCAGCAGTCGCCGGGACAGGGTGAACACCGGGGAGCTGTTTTTT.

The chain couples TRBV29-1 to TRBJ1-3; perhaps TRBD1 as D (6 bases). Germline CDR1 and CDR2: SQVTM and ANQGSEA. Trimming cost V 6 bases and J 3 bases, with 12 bases left between them. This CDR3 comprises 13 residues. This CDR3 reads CSVLGTFGNTIYF. CDR3 nucleotides: TGCAGCGTCCTTGGGACATTTGGAAACACCATATATTTT.

V usage is TRBV29-1 and J usage is TRBJ2-5; TRBD1 matches at 8 bases. V shed 4 bases and J 5 bases; nucleotides not matched to a gene: 9. The germline gives CDR1 SQVTM, CDR2 ANQGSEA. The CDR3 is 14 residues long. CDR3 region: CSVVRGRGRETQYF. Here the CDR3 DNA reads TGCAGCGTTGTCAGGGGGCGCGGCAGGGAGACCCAGTACTTC.

Only a few counts were recorded for this clone. The rearrangement joins TRBV27 to TRBJ2-2; unclear D gene. Trimming removed 1 base at V and 5 bases at J, with 2 bases between. The CDR3 extends over 12 amino acids. The V gene's germline CDR1 is MNHEY and CDR2 SMNVEV (reference sequence). The CDR3 DNA sequence: TGTGCCAGCAGTTTATTTACCGGGGAGCTGTTTTTT. It translates to CASSLFTGELFF.

V and J are TRBV5-4 and TRBJ2-1; 11 bases fit TRBD1. CDR3 length: 16 amino acids. Trimming removed 4 bases from V and 7 bases from J; junction bases left unmatched: 10. The germline V gene has CDR1 SGHNT and CDR2 YYREEE (reference sequence). The CDR3 nucleotides are TGTGCCAGCAGCCGCGCATCCGGACAGGGGGCGAATGAGCAGTTCTTC. Residues: CASSRASGQGANEQFF.

The sample holds one count of this clone. The chain links TRBV28 to TRBJ1-2; D not resolved. V lost 3 bases and J 8 bases, leaving 7 bases between the germline ends. The CDR3 sequence is 11 residues long. Germline V gene lookup returns CDR1 MDHEN and CDR2 SYDVKM. The chain's CDR3 is CASSFFLGYTF. CDR3 DNA: TGTGCCAGCAGTTTTTTCTTAGGCTACACCTTC.

V is TRBV4-2 and J is TRBJ2-3; D is possibly TRBD2 (6 bases). The CDR3 runs to 15 residues. Germline V gene sequence: CDR1 LGHNA, CDR2 YNFKEQ. Trimming stripped 4 bases from V and 0 bases from J, with 11 bases between. The CDR3 spells CASSLGSGSTDTQYF. The CDR3 DNA reads TGTGCCAGCAGCCTAGGAAGCGGGAGCACAGATACGCAGTATTTT.

This chain joins TRBV30 and TRBJ2-3; the D gene is possibly TRBD2 (5 bases). CDR3 length equals 12 residues. CDR1 and CDR2 (germline): GTSNPN, SVGIG (reference sequence). V was clipped by 1 base and J by 6 bases, with 8 bases between them. CDR3 amino acids: CAWSGGKDTQYF. CDR3 coding DNA: TGTGCCTGGAGTGGAGGGAAGGATACGCAGTATTTT.

Comments on this clone: Different DNA sequences within this sample yield the same CDR3. J is TRBJ1-1 and V is TRBV29-1; a weak D match, TRBD1 (5 bases). CDR3 size: 12 residues. CDR1 and CDR2 (germline): SQVTM, ANQGSEA. Deletions cut 6 bases from V and 0 bases from J, with 8 bases between. In nucleotides, the CDR3 is TGCAGCGTGGGGCGAATGAACACTGAAGCTTTCTTT. This codes for CSVGRMNTEAFF.

Only a few counts were recorded for this clone. The chain couples TRBV25-1 to TRBJ1-4; 7 nucleotides agree with TRBD1. The CDR3 runs 14 residues. Per the germline V gene, CDR1 is MGHDK and CDR2 is SYGVNS. With 4 bases clipped from V and 6 bases from J, the junction kept 5 bases outside the gene matches. CDR3 region: CASSVYRGYEKLFF. As DNA, the CDR3 is TGTGCCAGCAGTGTGTACAGGGGTTATGAAAAACTGTTTTTT.

V gene TRBV4-1 combines with J gene TRBJ1-2, with 8 bases that match TRBD1. The ends lost 6 bases at V and 2 bases at J; junction bases unmatched: 11. The CDR3 covers 16 residues. Germline V CDR1 and CDR2: MGHRA, YSYEKL. The CDR3 DNA sequence: TGCGCCAGCAGGCCAAGCCAGACAGGGGTGAACTATGGCTACACCTTC. Encoded protein: CASRPSQTGVNYGYTF.

The J gene is TRBJ1-2, the V gene TRBV5-6, with 8 nucleotides matching TRBD1. Unmatched junction bases numbered 2, after V lost 0 bases and J lost 4 bases. Germline loops: CDR1 SGHDT, CDR2 YYEEEE. CDR3 size: 14 residues. The CDR3 DNA follows: TGTGCCAGCAGCTTGGACGACAGGGGCTATGGCTACACCTTC. It specifies CASSLDDRGYGYTF.

This clone was seen repeatedly, ten times or more. The rearrangement joins TRBV6-6 to TRBJ2-3; 10 bases agree with TRBD2. CDR3 length: 14 amino acids. The ends lost 3 bases at V and 6 bases at J; junction bases unmatched: 3. The germline V gene has CDR1 MNHNY and CDR2 SVGAGI (reference sequence). This chain's CDR3 is CASSYTSGVDTQYF. The CDR3 DNA is TGTGCCAGCAGTTATACTAGCGGGGTGGATACGCAGTATTTT.

This clone has more than one count but fewer than ten. This CDR3 is CSAGWGYF. The CDR3 bases are TGCAGTGCGGGTTGGGGGTATTTT. This rearrangement joins TRBV20-1 to TRBJ2-3, with D uncertain. The V gene lost 6 bases and the J gene lost 14 bases, with 9 bases spanning the gap. This CDR3 is built from 8 residues. The V gene's germline CDR1 is DFQATT and CDR2 SNEGSKA (reference sequence).

This clone was seen only a few times. V is TRBV11-2 and J is TRBJ1-1, with no clear D. CDR3 length: 13 residues. The V gene's germline CDR1 is SGHAT and CDR2 FQNNGV. Trimming cost V 8 bases and J 5 bases, with 15 bases left between them. CDR3 sequence reads: CASGGLSVTEAFF. CDR3 in DNA: TGTGCCAGCGGAGGCCTCTCGGTTACTGAAGCTTTCTTT.

The chain carries TRBV4-1 and TRBJ2-3; no reliable D call. The CDR3 consists of 16 residues. V shed 2 bases and J shed 2 bases, with 14 bases lying between them. Germline loops: CDR1 MGHRA, CDR2 YSYEKL. Written as DNA, the CDR3 is TGCGCCAGCAGCCAATTCACTTACCGTAACACAGATACGCAGTATTTT. Translation: CASSQFTYRNTDTQYF.

The chain uses TRBV7-6 and TRBJ1-5; tentative D call: TRBD1 (5 bases). Germline CDR1 and CDR2: SGHVS and FNYEAQ. This CDR3 contains 14 residues. V was cut by 2 bases and J by 7 bases, with 12 bases left in between. CDR3 amino acids: CASSLQGGGQPQHF. The CDR3, as DNA: TGTGCCAGCAGCTTACAGGGTGGAGGCCAGCCCCAGCATTTT.